This passage covers 15 T cell receptor beta chains from one sample sequenced in a study of T cell repertoires in cytomegalovirus infection. Via MiXCR, TCRdb re-called the reads, giving one row per CDR3 protein. This table has 45,000 to 65,000 distinct CDR3 sequences, about 18% appearing once. Antigen specificity for these receptors is unknown. This material consisted of CD8+ T cells from cultured PBMCs, taken from culture after CMV antigen stimulation. These receptors were collected from a human donor in good health (CMV status not recorded). Some clones in this sample may be carry-over from other donors' samples.

The chain joins TRBV6-2 or TRBV6-3 to TRBJ2-1, with TRBD2 identical over 9 bases. Trimming took 7 bases from V and 3 from J; bases not matched to a gene: 7. Germline lookup yields CDR1 MNHEY and CDR2 SVGEGT. The CDR3 covers 15 residues. The CDR3, as DNA: TGTGCCAGCACTAATAAAGCGGGGGGCTACAATGAGCAGTTCTTC. It yields the protein CASTNKAGGYNEQFF.

This clonotype was observed a few times. The chain recombines TRBV7-6 with TRBJ2-7; D gene unclear. The CDR3 consists of 17 residues. V shed 1 base and J shed 0 bases, with 16 bases lying between them. The germline CDR1 and CDR2 sequences are SGHVS and FNYEAQ. CDR3 residues: CASSLVPEGSSSYEQYF. CDR3 nucleotides: TGTGCCAGCAGCTTAGTTCCGGAAGGGTCCAGCTCCTACGAGCAGTACTTC. Complete variable domain (other parts from reference TRBV7-6 and TRBJ2-7): GAGVSQSPRYKVTKRGQDVALRCDPISGHVSLYWYRQALGQGPEFLTYFNYEAQQDKSGLPNDRFSAERPEGSISTLTIQRTEQRDSAMYRCASSLVPEGSSSYEQYFGPGTRLTVT.

The chain uses TRBV7-3 and TRBJ2-1; D might be TRBD1 or TRBD2, each matching 7 bases. With 5 bases removed from V and 4 bases from J, the gap between germline ends came to 15 bases. CDR3 length equals 15 residues. Germline values: CDR1 SGHTA, CDR2 FQGTGA. In nucleotides, the CDR3 is TGTGCCAGCAGCATAAGCGGGACAGCTTACAATGAGCAGTTCTTC. Encoded protein: CASSISGTAYNEQFF.

The chain links TRBV7-2 to TRBJ1-1; D ambiguous. Per germline, CDR1 SGHTA and CDR2 FQGNSA. The V and J ends lost 3 bases and 0 bases respectively, with 8 bases between them. The CDR3 length is 14 residues. The CDR3 sequence is CASSFTQLNTEAFF. CDR3 DNA: TGTGCCAGCAGCTTTACACAGCTGAACACTGAAGCTTTCTTT.

This clonotype showed up just a few times. V gene TRBV7-9 combines with J gene TRBJ2-3; D might be TRBD1 (5 bases). The CDR3 covers 18 residues. From germline, CDR1 is SEHNR and CDR2 FQNEAQ (reference sequence). V was pared by 5 bases and J by 0 bases, with 21 bases between. The CDR3 is CASSPPRPHTGSTDTQYF. The CDR3 nucleotides read TGTGCCAGCAGCCCGCCCAGGCCCCATACAGGTAGCACAGATACGCAGTATTTT.

The V gene is TRBV12-3 or TRBV12-4, the J gene TRBJ2-3; D uncertain. V lost 1 base to trimming and J lost 5 bases, with 10 bases between them. CDR3 length: 14 residues. CDR3 coding DNA: TGTGCCAGCAGTTTAGTGGCCAGCCTAGATACGCAGTATTTT. Translation: CASSLVASLDTQYF.

The chain combines TRBV27 with TRBJ1-1; 9 bases fit TRBD1. The ends lost 2 bases at V and 4 bases at J; junction bases unmatched: 5. Germline V lookup: CDR1 MNHEY, CDR2 SMNVEV (reference sequence). CDR3 length equals 15 residues. DNA for the CDR3: TGTGCCAGCAGTTTAACAGGGGGCCCCAGCACTGAAGCTTTCTTT. Translated, it gives CASSLTGGPSTEAFF.

The chain employs TRBV12-3 or TRBV12-4 and TRBJ2-6; possible D gene TRBD1, 6 bases. This CDR3 is built from 16 residues. Deletions cut 0 bases from V and 3 bases from J, with 9 bases between. The DNA for the CDR3 is TGTGCCAGCAGTTTAGCGGTGGACAGTGGGGCCAACGTCCTGACTTTC. Its protein product is CASSLAVDSGANVLTF.

This clonotype was detected ten times or more. The chain has TRBV6-1 and TRBJ1-1; no firm D call. CDR1 is MNHNS and CDR2 is SASEGT in the germline V gene. This CDR3 has 15 amino acids. V lost 8 bases and J lost 0, with 16 bases in between. The CDR3 coding sequence is TGTGCCAGCGCCTTGAGCGGTACTATGAACACTGAAGCTTTCTTT. Translation: CASALSGTMNTEAFF.

This chain links TRBV6-2 or TRBV6-3 with TRBJ1-1; D remains ambiguous. Germline-derived CDR1 and CDR2 are MNHEY and SVGEGT. Trimming shortened V by 10 bases and J by 8 bases, and 14 bases separated the two germline ends. The CDR3 is 11 residues long. The CDR3 sequence is CATMSRLEAFF. CDR3 sequence (DNA): TGTGCCACCATGTCCCGCCTCGAAGCTTTCTTT.

In this sample, this clonotype turned up a few times. The chain carries TRBV7-2 and TRBJ2-1; D is perhaps TRBD1 (5 bases). From germline, CDR1 is SGHTA and CDR2 FQGNSA. V was trimmed by 1 base and J by 2 bases, leaving 9 bases between them. This CDR3 is built from 15 residues. The CDR3 DNA reads as TGTGCCAGCAGCTTAGGGCTAGGGGCCTACAATGAGCAGTTCTTC. This translates into CASSLGLGAYNEQFF.

This clonotype was counted between two and nine times. The chain couples TRBV6-1 to TRBJ2-7; D gene uncertain. Trimming took off 3 bases at V and 6 bases at J, with 9 bases between the two ends. The CDR3 covers 12 residues. Germline V CDR1 and CDR2: MNHNS, SASEGT. CDR3 region: CASSDVGAEQYF. CDR3 coding DNA: TGTGCCAGCAGTGACGTGGGTGCCGAGCAGTACTTC.

This clonotype was detected a few times. The genes are TRBV12-3 or TRBV12-4 and TRBJ1-5, with D uncertain. Trimming took 6 bases from V and 3 from J, leaving 12 bases between them. The CDR3 consists of 14 residues. The CDR3 sequence is CASRDGPTNQPQHF. The CDR3 DNA reads TGTGCCAGCAGGGATGGACCCACCAATCAGCCCCAGCATTTT.

This chain joins TRBV7-2 and TRBJ2-7; the match to TRBD2 covers 7 bases. V was pared by 4 bases and J by 7 bases, with 10 bases of the junction left unmatched. CDR1 SGHTA and CDR2 FQGNSA come from the germline V gene. CDR3 size: 14 residues. For the CDR3, the DNA is TGTGCCAGCAGCTCTCTTGGGGGGGGACGGGAGCAGTACTTC. Translated, it gives CASSSLGGGREQYF.

V gene TRBV7-2 combines with J gene TRBJ2-6; perhaps D is TRBD1 or TRBD2 (5 bases each). This CDR3 has 19 residues. Trimming cost V 2 bases and J 0 bases, with 17 bases left between them. CDR1 is SGHTA, CDR2 FQGNSA, per germline. Here the CDR3 DNA reads TGTGCCAGCAGCTTACCGGGTTGGGACCGCCTCTCTGGGGCCAACGTCCTGACTTTC. Residues: CASSLPGWDRLSGANVLTF.